This T cell receptor beta chain was documented in a study of cytomegalovirus exposure and HLA in healthy donors. Study-wide findings and caveats: TCR association rates varied by HLA locus in a later analysis, with DRB1 highest and HLA-C lowest. An apparent linkage of common viral pathogens to several of the most significant clusters emerged in a later analysis.

Germline V gives CDR1 SGHDT, CDR2 YYEEEE. The CDR3 is made up of 12 amino acids. Trimming at V came to 2 bases and at J to 6 bases, leaving 2 bases not matched to a gene. This clone occurred a few times. What it recognizes is unknown. PCR used 60 Vbeta primers and 13 Jbeta primers. Profiling relied on immunoSEQ multiplex PCR, and the TCRdb table lists in-frame clones only, not all of them. Here the sample spans more than 150,000 clones, 70% to 90% being singletons. This TCR derives from a woman under 30 in good health and CMV-seropositive. The gene calls are TRBV5-6 and TRBJ2-7; 7 bases are a match to TRBD1. Sequencing was performed on PBMCs. The CDR3 DNA is TGTGCCAGCAGCTTACAGGGGCCCGAGCAGTACTTC. Encoded protein: CASSLQGPEQYF.